This TCR beta chain was captured by sequencing in a study of persistence of HIV-infected CD4 T cells. Across the study: CD4+ T cells responding to CMV or HIV-1 Gag were isolated. Study observations and caveats: Degenerate expanded CDR3beta sequences were enriched among CMV- and Gag-responding cells.

With respect to this clone: As yet, its antigen is unknown.

The libraries were made with immunoSEQ version 4 in survey mode. Only in-frame clones appear in the TCRdb table, and some are missing; sequencing was by immunoSEQ multiplex PCR. The sample has 30,000 to 35,000 clones; roughly four fifths are singletons. There are 16 residues in the CDR3. After removal of 2 bases from V and 6 bases from J, the junction contained 9 bases not matched to a gene. The germline V gene has CDR1 MGHRA and CDR2 YSYEKL. An overlapping HIV-1 Gag peptide pool stimulated these cells at approximately 0.91 ug/peptide/mL. CD40L/CD69 double-negative CD45RO-high memory CD4+ T cells were collected. Donors had CD4+ T cell counts above 400 cells/uL and were CMV-seropositive.

The gene calls are TRBV4-1 and TRBJ1-4; 7 positions match TRBD1. The starting material was CD4+ T cells sorted from PBMCs after roughly 19-hour stimulation, obtained from a patient who received antiretroviral therapy. The receptor was isolated from an adult woman with HIV who was CMV-seropositive. CDR3 nucleotide sequence: TGCGCCAGCAGCCAACCCCCGAGGGGGCTGGATGAAAAACTGTTTTTT. Translated, it gives CASSQPPRGLDEKLFF.